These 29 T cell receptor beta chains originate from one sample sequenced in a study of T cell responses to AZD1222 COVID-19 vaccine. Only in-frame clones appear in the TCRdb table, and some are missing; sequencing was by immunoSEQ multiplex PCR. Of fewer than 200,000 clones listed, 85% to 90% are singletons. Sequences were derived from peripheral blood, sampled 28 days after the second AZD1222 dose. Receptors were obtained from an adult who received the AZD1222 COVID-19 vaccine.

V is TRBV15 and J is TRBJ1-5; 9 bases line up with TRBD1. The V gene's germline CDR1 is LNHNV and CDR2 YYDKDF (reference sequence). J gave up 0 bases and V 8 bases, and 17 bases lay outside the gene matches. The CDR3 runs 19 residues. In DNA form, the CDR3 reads TGTGCCACCGGAAAAACAGGGGGCGGATTAATAAATAGCAATCAGCCCCAGCATTTT. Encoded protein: CATGKTGGGLINSNQPQHF.

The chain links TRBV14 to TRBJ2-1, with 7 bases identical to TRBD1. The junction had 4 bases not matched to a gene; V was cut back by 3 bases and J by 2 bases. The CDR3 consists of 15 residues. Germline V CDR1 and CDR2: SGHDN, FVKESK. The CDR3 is CASSQVGTAYNEQFF. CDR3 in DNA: TGTGCCAGCAGCCAGGTAGGGACAGCCTACAATGAGCAGTTCTTC.

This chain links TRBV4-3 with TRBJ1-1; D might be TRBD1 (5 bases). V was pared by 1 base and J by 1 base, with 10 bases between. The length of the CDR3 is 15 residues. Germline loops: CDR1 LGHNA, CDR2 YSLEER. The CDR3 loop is CASSQAMGRNTEAFF. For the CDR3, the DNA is TGCGCCAGCAGCCAAGCGATGGGGCGGAACACTGAAGCTTTCTTT.

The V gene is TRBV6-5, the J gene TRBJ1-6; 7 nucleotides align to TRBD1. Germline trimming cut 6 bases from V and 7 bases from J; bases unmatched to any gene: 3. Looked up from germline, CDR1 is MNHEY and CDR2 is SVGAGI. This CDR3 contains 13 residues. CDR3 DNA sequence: TGTGCCAGCAGGACAGGGAGCAATTCACCCCTCCACTTT. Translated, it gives CASRTGSNSPLHF.

The CDR3 protein is CAWSRKQGLNEKLFF. In nucleotides, the CDR3 is TGTGCCTGGAGTAGGAAACAGGGTCTAAATGAAAAACTGTTTTTT. The V call is TRBV30, the J call TRBJ1-4, with a possible D match to TRBD1 (6 bases). The CDR3 loop spans 15 amino acids. V was pared by 2 bases and J by 5 bases, with 15 bases between. Germline loops: CDR1 GTSNPN, CDR2 SVGIG (reference sequence). Using reference TRBV30 and TRBJ1-4 for the parts outside the CDR3, the full variable domain is SQTIHQWPATLVQPVGSPLSLECTVEGTSNPNLYWYRQAAGRGLQLLFYSVGIGQISSEVPQNLSASRPQDRQFILSSKKLLLSDSGFYLCAWSRKQGLNEKLFFGSGTQLSVL.

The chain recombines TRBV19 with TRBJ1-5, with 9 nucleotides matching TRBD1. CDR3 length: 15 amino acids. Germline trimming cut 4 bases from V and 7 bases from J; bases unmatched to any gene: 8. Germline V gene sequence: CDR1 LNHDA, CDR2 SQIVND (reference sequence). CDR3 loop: CASSRDRAGGQPQHF. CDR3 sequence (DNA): TGTGCCAGTAGTAGGGACAGGGCCGGAGGGCAGCCCCAGCATTTT.

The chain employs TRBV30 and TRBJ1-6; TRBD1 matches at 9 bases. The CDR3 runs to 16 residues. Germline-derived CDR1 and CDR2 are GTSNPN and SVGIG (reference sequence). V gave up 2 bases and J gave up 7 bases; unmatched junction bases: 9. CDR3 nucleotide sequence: TGTGCCTGGAGTCTTAATCTACAGGGGGCGAATTCACCCCTCCACTTT. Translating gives CAWSLNLQGANSPLHF.

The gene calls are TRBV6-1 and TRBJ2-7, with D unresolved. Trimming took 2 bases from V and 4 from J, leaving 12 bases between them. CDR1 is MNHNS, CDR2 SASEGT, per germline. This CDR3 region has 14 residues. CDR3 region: CASSENPLEYEQYF. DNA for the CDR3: TGTGCCAGCAGTGAAAACCCCCTAGAATACGAGCAGTACTTC.

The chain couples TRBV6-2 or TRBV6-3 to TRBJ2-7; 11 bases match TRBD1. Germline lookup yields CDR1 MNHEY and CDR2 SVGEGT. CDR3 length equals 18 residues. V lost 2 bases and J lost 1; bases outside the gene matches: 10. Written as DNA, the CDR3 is TGTGCCAGCAGTTACAAACTTCTGGGACAGGGGGTTTCCTACGAGCAGTACTTC. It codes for CASSYKLLGQGVSYEQYF.

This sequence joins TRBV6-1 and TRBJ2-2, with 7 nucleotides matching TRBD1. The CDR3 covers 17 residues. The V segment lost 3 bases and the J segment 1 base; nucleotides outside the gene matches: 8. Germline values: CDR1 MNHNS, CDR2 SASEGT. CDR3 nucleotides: TGTGCCAGCAGTGATACGAATCGACAGGGGAACACCGGGGAGCTGTTTTTT. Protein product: CASSDTNRQGNTGELFF.

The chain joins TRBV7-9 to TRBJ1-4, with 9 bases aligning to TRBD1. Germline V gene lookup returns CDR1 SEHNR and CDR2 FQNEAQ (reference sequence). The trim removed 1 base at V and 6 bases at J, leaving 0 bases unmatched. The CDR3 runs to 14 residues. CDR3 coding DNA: TGTGCCAGCAGCTTAGGGGACAGGGATGAAAAACTGTTTTTT. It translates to CASSLGDRDEKLFF.

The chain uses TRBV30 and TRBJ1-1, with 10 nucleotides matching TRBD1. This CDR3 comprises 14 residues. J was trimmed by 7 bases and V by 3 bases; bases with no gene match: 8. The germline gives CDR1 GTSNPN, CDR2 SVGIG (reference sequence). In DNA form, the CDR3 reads TGTGCCTGGAGCCTGGACAGGGGGGTAGGTGAAGCTTTCTTT. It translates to CAWSLDRGVGEAFF.

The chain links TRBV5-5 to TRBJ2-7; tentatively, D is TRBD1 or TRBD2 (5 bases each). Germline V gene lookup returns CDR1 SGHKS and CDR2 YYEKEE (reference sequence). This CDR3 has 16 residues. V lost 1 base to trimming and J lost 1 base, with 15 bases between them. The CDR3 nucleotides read TGTGCCAGCAGCTTGAGGACGGGGCAAGGGTCCTACGAGCAGTACTTC. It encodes CASSLRTGQGSYEQYF. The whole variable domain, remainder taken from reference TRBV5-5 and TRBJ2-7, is DAGVTQSPTHLIKTRGQQVTLRCSPISGHKSVSWYQQVLGQGPQFIFQYYEKEERGRGNFPDRFSARQFPNYSSELNVNALLLGDSALYLCASSLRTGQGSYEQYFGPGTRLTVT.

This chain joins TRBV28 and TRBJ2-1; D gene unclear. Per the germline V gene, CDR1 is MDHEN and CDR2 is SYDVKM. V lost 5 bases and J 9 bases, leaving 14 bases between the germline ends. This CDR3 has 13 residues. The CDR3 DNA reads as TGTGCCAGCAGTATGGGAAGAGTCGGTGAGCAGTTCTTC. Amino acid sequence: CASSMGRVGEQFF. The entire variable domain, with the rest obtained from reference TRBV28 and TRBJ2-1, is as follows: DVKVTQSSRYLVKRTGEKVFLECVQDMDHENMFWYRQDPGLGLRLIYFSYDVKMKEKGDIPEGYSVSREKKERFSLILESASTNQTSMYLCASSMGRVGEQFFGPGTRLTVL.

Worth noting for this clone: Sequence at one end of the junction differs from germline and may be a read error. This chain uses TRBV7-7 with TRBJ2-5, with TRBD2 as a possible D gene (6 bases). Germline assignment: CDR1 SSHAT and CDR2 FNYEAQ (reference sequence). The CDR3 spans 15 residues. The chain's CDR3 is CASSPLRGGGETQYF. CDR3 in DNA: TGTGCTAGCAGCCCCCTGCGGGGAGGTGGAGAGACCCAGTACTTC.

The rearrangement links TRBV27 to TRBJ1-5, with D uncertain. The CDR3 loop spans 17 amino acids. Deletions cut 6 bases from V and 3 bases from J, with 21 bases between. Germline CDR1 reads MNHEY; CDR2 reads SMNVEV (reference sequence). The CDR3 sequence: CASSAHEARFPNQPQHF. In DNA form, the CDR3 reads TGTGCCAGCAGCGCACACGAGGCCCGTTTTCCCAATCAGCCCCAGCATTTT.

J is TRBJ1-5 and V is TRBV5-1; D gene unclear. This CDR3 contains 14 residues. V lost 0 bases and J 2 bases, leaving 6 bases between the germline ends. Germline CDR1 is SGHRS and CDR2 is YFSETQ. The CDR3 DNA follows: TGCGCCAGCAGCTTGGAGCCAGGCAATCAGCCCCAGCATTTT. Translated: CASSLEPGNQPQHF.

This CDR3 is CASSNSKDRPGTNQPQHF. In DNA, the CDR3 is TGTGCCAGCAGCAATTCTAAAGACCGACCCGGGACCAATCAGCCCCAGCATTTT. The chain combines TRBV21-1 with TRBJ1-5. TRBV21-1 is recorded as a pseudogene. The CDR3 loop spans 18 amino acids.

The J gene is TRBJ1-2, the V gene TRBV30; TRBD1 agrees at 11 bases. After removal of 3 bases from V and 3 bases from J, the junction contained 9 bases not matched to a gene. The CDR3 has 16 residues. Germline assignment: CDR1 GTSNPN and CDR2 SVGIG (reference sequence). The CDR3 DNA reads TGTGCCTGGAGCCCCCCGAGGACAGGGGGCGACTATGGCTACACCTTC. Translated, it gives CAWSPPRTGGDYGYTF.

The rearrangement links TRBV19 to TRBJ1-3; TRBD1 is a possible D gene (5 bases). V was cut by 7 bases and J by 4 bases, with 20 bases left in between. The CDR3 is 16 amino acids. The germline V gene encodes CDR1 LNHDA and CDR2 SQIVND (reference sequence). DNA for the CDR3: TGTGCCAGTAATCCCCGGGGGAGAGGGAGCGGAAACACCATATATTTT. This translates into CASNPRGRGSGNTIYF.

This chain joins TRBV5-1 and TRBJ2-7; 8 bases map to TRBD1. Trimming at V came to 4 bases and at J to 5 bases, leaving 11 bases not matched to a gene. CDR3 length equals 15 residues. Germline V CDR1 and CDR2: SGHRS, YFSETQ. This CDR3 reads CASSQGQDGFNEQYF. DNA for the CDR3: TGCGCCAGCAGCCAGGGACAGGATGGGTTCAACGAGCAGTACTTC.

This CDR3 is CASRPFQGLHYGYTF. The DNA of the CDR3 is TGTGCCAGCAGACCTTTCCAGGGCCTCCACTATGGCTACACCTTC. The chain uses TRBV6-5 and TRBJ1-2; TRBD1 is a possible D gene (5 bases). CDR1 MNHEY and CDR2 SVGAGI come from the germline V gene. Trimming took off 6 bases at V and 3 bases at J, with 17 bases between the two ends. The CDR3 totals 15 residues.

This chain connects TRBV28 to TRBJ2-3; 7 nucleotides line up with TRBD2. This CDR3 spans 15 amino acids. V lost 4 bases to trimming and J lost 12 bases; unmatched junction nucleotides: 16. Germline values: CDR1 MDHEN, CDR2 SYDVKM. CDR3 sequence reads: CASSSLRDYPLPQYF. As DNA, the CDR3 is TGTGCCAGCAGTTCCCTCCGGGACTACCCACTTCCCCAGTATTTT.

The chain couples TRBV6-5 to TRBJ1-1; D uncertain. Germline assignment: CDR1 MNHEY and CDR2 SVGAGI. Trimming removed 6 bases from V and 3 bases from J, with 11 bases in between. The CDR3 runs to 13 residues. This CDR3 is CASSRTSDTEAFF. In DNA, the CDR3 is TGTGCCAGCAGCCGGACTTCGGACACTGAAGCTTTCTTT.

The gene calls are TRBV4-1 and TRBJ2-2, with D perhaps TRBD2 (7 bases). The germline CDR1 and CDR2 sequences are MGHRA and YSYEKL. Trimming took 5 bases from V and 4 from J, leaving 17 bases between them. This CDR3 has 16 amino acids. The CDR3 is CASSFGGARATGELFF. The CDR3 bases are TGCGCCAGCAGCTTTGGGGGGGCGAGGGCCACCGGGGAGCTGTTTTTT.

The CDR3 coding sequence is TGCGCCAGCAGCCAAGAGCGGCTAGCGGGGAGAGGAGAGACCCAGTACTTC. This gives the protein CASSQERLAGRGETQYF. V usage is TRBV4-3 and J usage is TRBJ2-5, with 9 bases lining up with TRBD2. Looked up from germline, CDR1 is LGHNA and CDR2 is YSLEER. The CDR3 sequence is 17 residues long. The ends lost 0 bases at V and 4 bases at J; junction bases unmatched: 9.

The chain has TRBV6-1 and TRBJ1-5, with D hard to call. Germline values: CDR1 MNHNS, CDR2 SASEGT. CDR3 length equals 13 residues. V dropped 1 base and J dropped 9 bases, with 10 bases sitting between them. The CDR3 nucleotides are TGTGCCAGCAGTGAAGTAGTCGGCGGGCCCCAGCATTTT. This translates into CASSEVVGGPQHF.

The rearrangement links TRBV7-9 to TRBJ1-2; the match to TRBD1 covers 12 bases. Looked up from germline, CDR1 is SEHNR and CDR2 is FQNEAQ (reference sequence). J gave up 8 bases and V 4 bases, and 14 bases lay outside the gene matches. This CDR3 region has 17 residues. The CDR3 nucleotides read TGTGCCAGCAGCTCCGCCCAACCCGGGACAGGGGGCTTAGGCTACACCTTC. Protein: CASSSAQPGTGGLGYTF.

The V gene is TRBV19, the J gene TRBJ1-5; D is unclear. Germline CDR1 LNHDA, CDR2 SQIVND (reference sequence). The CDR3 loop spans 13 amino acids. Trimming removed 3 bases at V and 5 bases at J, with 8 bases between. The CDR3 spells CASSMQVDQPQHF. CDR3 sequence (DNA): TGTGCCAGTAGTATGCAGGTAGATCAGCCCCAGCATTTT. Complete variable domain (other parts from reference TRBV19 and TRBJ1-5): DGGITQSPKYLFRKEGQNVTLSCEQNLNHDAMYWYRQDPGQGLRLIYYSQIVNDFQKGDIAEGYSVSREKKESFPLTVTSAQKNPTAFYLCASSMQVDQPQHFGDGTRLSIL.